This TCR beta chain was identified during a study of cytomegalovirus exposure and HLA in healthy donors. CDR3 length: 14 amino acids. Germline CDR1 reads SSHAT; CDR2 reads FNYEAQ (reference sequence). Primers for the PCR totalled 60 Vbeta and 13 Jbeta. The data were produced by immunoSEQ multiplex PCR, yet TCRdb's version contains in-frame clones alone and is incomplete. The sample lists around 90,000 clones, about 85% occurring once. Findings of the study overall: Links to common viral pathogens appeared, in a later analysis, for several of the most significant clusters. In vitro assays verified that a few CMV-associated chains recognized CMV antigens specifically. TCR association rates varied by HLA locus in a later analysis, with DRB1 highest and HLA-C lowest.

In regard to this clone: The antigen is unknown. One end of the junction is discordant with germline, which a read error may explain.

V usage is TRBV7-7 and J usage is TRBJ2-3; 10 bases align to TRBD1. The sequencing sample was made of PBMCs. The clonotype comes from a man in his forties in good health and CMV-seropositive. The DNA for the CDR3 is TGTGCTAGCAGCCCGGGACAGGGGACAGATACGCAGTATTTT. It encodes CASSPGQGTDTQYF.